These T cell receptor beta chains were read from a single sample in a study of T cells after yellow fever vaccination. MiXCR, run by TCRdb on the 5' RACE reads, gives a single entry per CDR3 protein. The data contain roughly 500,000 distinct CDR3 sequences, under 25% of them singletons. Sequencing used PBMCs, obtained 15 days after the yellow fever booster vaccination. The receptors come from a man aged 30-40 years who received the YFV17D yellow fever vaccine. Both conserved end residues are part of each CDR3. Fields, in order: J gene, clone size, D gene, V gene, CDR3 DNA, CDR3 protein. A D gene is named only where the DNA matches it firmly. Rows give clone size only sometimes, using once, few, many, or a class for an expanded clone.

>TRBJ2-2|NA|TRBD1|TRBV30
TGTGCCTGGAGATTGGGGACAGGGAGAACCGGGGAGCTGTTTTTT
CAWRLGTGRTGELFF
>TRBJ1-4|NA|NA|TRBV5-1
TGCGCCAGCAGCCGGGACTTCAAAGGTGAAAAACTGTTTTTT
CASSRDFKGEKLFF
>TRBJ2-2|few|TRBD2|TRBV20-1
TGCAGTGCTCGTTGGGCGGGAGCCGGGGAGCTGTTTTTT
CSARWAGAGELFF
>TRBJ2-4|NA|NA|TRBV4-3
TGCGCCAGCAGCCAAGTCGTGGGGAGCGTAGCCAAAAACATTCAGTACTTC
CASSQVVGSVAKNIQYF
>TRBJ2-7|few|TRBD2|TRBV27
TGTGCCAGCAGTCGGGGACTAGCCGCCGAGCAGTACTTC
CASSRGLAAEQYF
>TRBJ2-2|NA|NA|TRBV7-9
TGTGCCAGCAGCTTAGATGTTGGGGGCGACACCGGGGAGCTGTTTTTT
CASSLDVGGDTGELFF
>TRBJ2-3|NA|NA|TRBV10-3
TGTGCCATCAGTGTGGCCGCCACAGATACGCAGTATTTT
CAISVAATDTQYF
>TRBJ2-1|many|NA|TRBV4-3
TGCGCCAGCAGCCAAGATGGAGGGAGTGAGCAGTTCTTC
CASSQDGGSEQFF
>TRBJ2-7|NA|TRBD1|TRBV12-3/TRBV12-4
TGTGCCAGCAGTTTTATGGGACAGGGTCATGAGCAGTACTTC
CASSFMGQGHEQYF
>TRBJ2-3|NA|NA|TRBV5-1
TGCGCCAGCAGCGAGGGGGGGAGCACAGATACGCAGTATTTT
CASSEGGSTDTQYF
>TRBJ1-2|NA|NA|TRBV29-1
TGCAGCGGGGACTCCCTACGGTCTGGCTACACCTTC
CSGDSLRSGYTF
>TRBJ2-1|NA|NA|TRBV12-3/TRBV12-4
TGTGCCAGCAGTTTTAAGCTGTCTGAGCAGTTCTTC
CASSFKLSEQFF
>TRBJ1-3|few|NA|TRBV5-8
TGTGCCAGCTCAATCAGGAAAGCGGCCAGAAACACCATATATTTT
CASSIRKAARNTIYF
>TRBJ1-4|few|NA|TRBV29-1
TGCAGCGTTGAACCATACAGGGCAGGGAATGAAAAACTGTTTTTT
CSVEPYRAGNEKLFF
>TRBJ2-7|NA|NA|TRBV5-1
TGCGCCAGCAGCTTGGATGTAGCGGGTTCAGGGGCCTACGAGCAGTACTTC
CASSLDVAGSGAYEQYF
>TRBJ2-2|few|TRBD2|TRBV9
TGTGCCAGCAGCGTTAGGGCGGGAGAGGTCACCGGGGAGCTGTTTTTT
CASSVRAGEVTGELFF
>TRBJ2-4|few|NA|TRBV20-1
TGCAGCGTGTCGGGCGGAAACAAAAACATTCAGTACTTC
CSVSGGNKNIQYF
>TRBJ2-7|few|TRBD1|TRBV7-9
TGTGCCAGCAGCTTGACGTGGGACAGGGGGCGCGGGTACGAGCAGTACTTC
CASSLTWDRGRGYEQYF
>TRBJ2-1|NA|NA|TRBV6-2/TRBV6-3
TGTGCCAGCAGTTACGCTGGAATCGGTGAGCAGTTCTTC
CASSYAGIGEQFF
>TRBJ2-4|few|TRBD2|TRBV20-1
TGCAGTGCGAGGCTAGCGGGAGAGTCCATTCAGTACTTC
CSARLAGESIQYF
>TRBJ2-2|NA|TRBD1|TRBV7-8
TGTGCCAGCAGGGAACCCGGGACAGGGGTCACCGGGGAGCTGTTTTTT
CASREPGTGVTGELFF
>TRBJ2-1|NA|NA|TRBV6-5
TGTGCCAGCAGTTACGCTAGTCGATCGAGCTCCTACAATGAGCAGTTCTTC
CASSYASRSSSYNEQFF
>TRBJ2-1|few|TRBD2|TRBV19
TGTGCCAGCGCGGGGGATGAGCAGTTCTTC
CASAGDEQFF
>TRBJ2-3|NA|NA|TRBV5-1
TGCGCCAGCAGCTTGGACTGGACAGATACGCAGTATTTT
CASSLDWTDTQYF
>TRBJ1-5|few|NA|TRBV7-3
TGTGCCAGCAACTTCCGTCCGGATCAGCCCCAGCATTTT
CASNFRPDQPQHF
>TRBJ2-7|NA|TRBD1|TRBV29-1
TGCAGCGCCGAGGACAGGGTAAATAGTGACCACGAGCAGTACTTC
CSAEDRVNSDHEQYF
>TRBJ1-2|NA|NA|TRBV2
TGTGCCAGCAGGGAGGACTATGGCTACACCTTC
CASREDYGYTF
>TRBJ2-4|NA|TRBD2|TRBV6-2/TRBV6-3
TGTGCCAGCAGTTACTACCGGGAGGGCCTGGTGTACTTC
CASSYYREGLVYF
>TRBJ2-1|NA|NA|TRBV5-1
TGCGCCAGCAGCCAGCAAGGGGGAGGTGGAGATGAGCAGTTCTTC
CASSQQGGGGDEQFF
>TRBJ2-7|few|TRBD1|TRBV28
TGTGCCAGCAGTGTCCAAAGGACAGGGGGCTACGAGCAGTACTTC
CASSVQRTGGYEQYF
>TRBJ2-1|many|TRBD2|TRBV11-1
TGTGCCAGCAGCCCCCTCGGGGGCAGGCTAGCGGGAAGGAGAGGAAATGAGCAGTTCTTC
CASSPLGGRLAGRRGNEQFF
>TRBJ2-7|few|NA|TRBV10-3
TGTGCCATCAGCTCCGCATACGAGCAGTACTTC
CAISSAYEQYF
>TRBJ2-1|few|NA|TRBV7-8
TGTGCCAGCAGCTTAGTCTGGGTAAGAGACAATGAGCAGTTCTTC
CASSLVWVRDNEQFF
>TRBJ2-1|few|NA|TRBV7-3
TGTGCCAGCAGCTCCACCCGAGGGGGTGAGCAGTTCTTC
CASSSTRGGEQFF
>TRBJ2-7|NA|NA|TRBV7-8
TGTGCCAGCAGCTTAGAAGGGTGGTATTACGAGCAGTACTTC
CASSLEGWYYEQYF
>TRBJ2-2|few|NA|TRBV14
TGTGCCAGCAGCCAATTTAGCGAGACCGGGGAGCTGTTTTTT
CASSQFSETGELFF
>TRBJ2-6|NA|NA|TRBV27
TGTGCCAGCAGTTTATCCGGTAGTTGGAGCGTCCTGACTTTC
CASSLSGSWSVLTF
>TRBJ2-1|few|TRBD2|TRBV6-4
TGTGCCAGCAGTGACACGGGACTAGGTTTTCGTGAGCAGTTCTTC
CASSDTGLGFREQFF
>TRBJ1-1|NA|TRBD1|TRBV5-5
TGTGCCAGCAGCCGTTTTTCCCAGGGGGCGGACACTGAAGCTTTCTTT
CASSRFSQGADTEAFF
>TRBJ1-2|few|NA|TRBV11-2
TGTGCCAGCAGCTTATCCAGGACTAACTATGGCTACACCTTC
CASSLSRTNYGYTF
>TRBJ2-1|few|TRBD2|TRBV5-1
TGCGCCAGCAGGCCCGGGACTAGCGGGAACAATGAGCAGTTCTTC
CASRPGTSGNNEQFF
>TRBJ2-2|NA|NA|TRBV20-1
TGCAGTGCTAGAACGATTGGCCGGGCGACCGGGGAGCTGTTTTTT
CSARTIGRATGELFF
>TRBJ1-4|few|NA|TRBV6-6
TGTGCCGTGTCGGGCGCAAGGGGAAAACTGTTTTTT
CAVSGARGKLFF
>TRBJ2-1|NA|TRBD2|TRBV7-2
TGTGCCAGCAGCCTCTGGGGACTAGCAGGCGAGCAGTTCTTC
CASSLWGLAGEQFF
>TRBJ2-7|NA|NA|TRBV9
TGTGCCAGCAGCACAGCTGGGGCCTACGAGCAGTACTTC
CASSTAGAYEQYF
>TRBJ2-3|few|TRBD2|TRBV20-1
TGCAGTGGGACTTTAGCGGGAGTAGATACGCAGTATTTT
CSGTLAGVDTQYF
>TRBJ2-2|few|TRBD1|TRBV20-1
TGCAGTGCTAGGTTACAGGGGAGCACCGGGGAGCTGTTTTTT
CSARLQGSTGELFF
>TRBJ2-3|few|TRBD2|TRBV29-1
TGCAGCGTTGTTATGGCTAGCGGTCGGGATACGCAGTATTTT
CSVVMASGRDTQYF
>TRBJ1-1|few|NA|TRBV2
TGTGCCAGCAGTGCGGGTTACTCGAGGACTGAAGCTTTCTTT
CASSAGYSRTEAFF
>TRBJ1-5|NA|NA|TRBV7-2
TGTGCCAGCAGCAACCGGGGCCTTAATCAGCCCCAGCATTTT
CASSNRGLNQPQHF
>TRBJ1-6|few|NA|TRBV3-1
TGTGCCAGCAGCCAAGTCCAGCCACGAAATTCACCCCTCCACTTT
CASSQVQPRNSPLHF
>TRBJ2-7|NA|TRBD1|TRBV19
TGTGCCAGTAGTCTGTCCCGGGACAGGGCCTACGAGCAGTACTTC
CASSLSRDRAYEQYF
>TRBJ2-7|few|TRBD1|TRBV20-1
TGCAGTGCAAAGAGGGGGCCAGCTTCCCACGAGCAGTACTTC
CSAKRGPASHEQYF
>TRBJ1-2|NA|NA|TRBV20-1
TGCAGTGCTAGAATCGGGGGTGCAGGGAAGTTTATCTACTATGGCTACACCTTC
CSARIGGAGKFIYYGYTF
>TRBJ2-5|NA|NA|TRBV7-9
TGTGCCAGCAGCTATAGCGCCGAAGAGACCCAGTACTTC
CASSYSAEETQYF
>TRBJ2-7|few|TRBD2|TRBV4-2
TGTGCCAGCAGCCAATTGGCGTCTTGGAGCGGGACTACCTCCTCCGAGCAGTACTTC
CASSQLASWSGTTSSEQYF
>TRBJ2-4|NA|NA|TRBV5-4
TGTGCCAGCAGCTGGGCAGGGGACATTCAGTACTTC
CASSWAGDIQYF